This passage covers 30 T cell receptor beta chains from one sample sequenced in a study of CD8 T cells in ankylosing spondylitis. TCRdb redid the calling of the 5' RACE reads with MiXCR, one entry per CDR3 protein. The top ten clones hold 6% to 7.5% of a sample with about 240,000 distinct CDR3 sequences, about 10% of them seen once. The sequenced sample was blood, either unsorted or a sorted T cell fraction (not recorded which). The source of these receptors is a male donor with ankylosing spondylitis or in good health (not recorded which).

This clonotype showed up just once. This rearrangement joins TRBV20-1 to TRBJ2-2; weak D call: TRBD1 (5 bases). The V and J ends lost 1 base and 3 bases respectively, with 9 bases between them. Germline CDR1 DFQATT, CDR2 SNEGSKA (reference sequence). The CDR3 is 14 amino acids. As DNA, the CDR3 is TGCAGTGCTAGAGTCTCACAGGACACCGGGGAGCTGTTTTTT. It yields the protein CSARVSQDTGELFF.

V gene TRBV2 combines with J gene TRBJ1-2, with 11 bases lining up with TRBD1. The V gene's germline CDR1 is SNHLY and CDR2 FYNNEI. The CDR3 sequence is 13 residues long. The ends lost 8 bases at V and 6 bases at J; junction bases unmatched: 5. As DNA, the CDR3 is TGTGCCAGCGTAGGACAGGGGGCAAATGGCTACACCTTC. Its protein product is CASVGQGANGYTF.

This clonotype was recorded a few times. This rearrangement joins TRBV20-1 to TRBJ1-5; TRBD1 matches 8 bases. In germline, CDR1 is DFQATT, CDR2 SNEGSKA (reference sequence). The CDR3 totals 15 residues. V trimming: 0 bases; J trimming: 7 bases; junction bases outside the gene matches: 8. The CDR3 spells CSARETQGVRQPQHF. The CDR3 nucleotides are TGCAGTGCTAGAGAAACACAGGGGGTAAGACAGCCCCAGCATTTT.

This clonotype was found many times. The CDR3: CASSSGRRYGYTF. For the CDR3, the DNA is TGCGCCAGCAGCTCCGGCCGAAGATATGGCTACACCTTC. V usage is TRBV5-1 and J usage is TRBJ1-2; no clear D gene. The CDR3 sequence is 13 residues long. Trimming pared 3 bases from V and 5 bases from J, leaving 11 bases between. CDR1 and CDR2 (germline): SGHRS, YFSETQ. The full variable domain, completed using reference TRBV5-1 and TRBJ1-2, is KAGVTQTPRYLIKTRGQQVTLSCSPISGHRSVSWYQQTPGQGLQFLFEYFSETQRNKGNFPGRFSGRQFSNSRSEMNVSTLELGDSALYLCASSSGRRYGYTFGSGTRLTVV.

This clonotype was detected many times. The rearrangement links TRBV9 to TRBJ1-1; D uncertain. CDR3 size: 14 residues. V lost 0 bases, J lost 3 bases, and 9 bases lay in between. Per germline, CDR1 SGDLS and CDR2 YYNGEE. The CDR3 region has the DNA TGTGCCAGCAGCGTAGTAAGTCAGGACACTGAAGCTTTCTTT. Translating it yields CASSVVSQDTEAFF. Combining the CDR3 with reference TRBV9 and TRBJ1-1 gives the whole variable domain DSGVTQTPKHLITATGQRVTLRCSPRSGDLSVYWYQQSLDQGLQFLIQYYNGEERAKGNILERFSAQQFPDLHSELNLSSLELGDSALYFCASSVVSQDTEAFFGQGTRLTVV.

At least ten counts were recorded for this clonotype. The chain uses TRBV5-1 and TRBJ2-1; 9 positions agree with TRBD1. Germline values: CDR1 SGHRS, CDR2 YFSETQ. The CDR3 covers 15 residues. The junction had 6 bases not matched to a gene; V was cut back by 0 bases and J by 8 bases. The CDR3 loop reads CASSLGQGGPHEQFF. The CDR3 coding sequence is TGCGCCAGCAGCTTGGGACAGGGGGGACCCCATGAGCAGTTCTTC.

This clonotype was counted ten times or more. The genes are TRBV5-1 and TRBJ2-2, with D unresolved. In germline, CDR1 is SGHRS, CDR2 YFSETQ. Between the trimmed V and J ends, which lost 5 bases and 4 bases, there was a span of 6 bases. The length of the CDR3 is 12 residues. The CDR3 reads CASRRTTGELFF. As DNA, the CDR3 is TGCGCCAGCAGGAGAACCACCGGGGAGCTGTTTTTT.

This clonotype was seen many times. This chain links TRBV5-1 with TRBJ2-7; D unclear. V was pared by 0 bases and J by 2 bases, with 9 bases between. The CDR3 contains 14 residues. Germline V CDR1 and CDR2: SGHRS, YFSETQ. As DNA, the CDR3 is TGCGCCAGCAGCTTGGCCGCAGATACCTACGAGCAGTACTTC. This codes for CASSLAADTYEQYF.

This clonotype was recorded a few times. V is TRBV13 and J is TRBJ2-2, with D perhaps matching TRBD1 or TRBD2 (6 bases each). This CDR3 region has 16 residues. Deletions cut 2 bases from V and 3 bases from J, with 13 bases between. The germline V gene has CDR1 PRHDT and CDR2 FYEKMQ (reference sequence). The CDR3 spells CASSLWGAVYTGELFF. The CDR3 DNA is TGTGCCAGCAGCTTATGGGGGGCGGTCTACACCGGGGAGCTGTTTTTT.

The chain has TRBV5-1 and TRBJ2-2; D not certain. In germline, CDR1 is SGHRS, CDR2 YFSETQ. V was pared by 0 bases and J by 7 bases, with 16 bases between. The CDR3 loop spans 16 amino acids. The CDR3 reads CASSLAGPDVGGELFF. The CDR3 bases are TGCGCCAGCAGCTTGGCCGGGCCCGATGTTGGCGGGGAGCTGTTTTTT.

This clonotype has just a few counts. This chain uses TRBV10-1 with TRBJ2-3; D uncertain. Between the trimmed V and J ends, which lost 0 bases and 3 bases, there was a span of 4 bases. This CDR3 is built from 13 residues. Per the germline V gene, CDR1 is WNHNN and CDR2 is SYGVQD (reference sequence). The CDR3 DNA reads as TGCGCCAGCAGTGAGTCGGGTACAGATACGCAGTATTTT. It codes for CASSESGTDTQYF.

J is TRBJ1-2 and V is TRBV6-5; 7 bases are a match to TRBD1. The CDR3 runs to 15 residues. Germline CDR1 and CDR2: MNHEY and SVGAGI. The V gene end was trimmed by 0 bases and the J gene end by 8 bases; junction bases not matched to a gene: 9. CDR3 loop: CASSYSGQAGGGYTF. The CDR3 bases are TGTGCCAGCAGTTACTCCGGACAGGCTGGGGGAGGCTACACCTTC.

This chain uses TRBV20-1 with TRBJ2-1; TRBD2 matches at 10 bases. With 3 bases clipped from V and 8 bases from J, the junction kept 16 bases outside the gene matches. The germline CDR1 and CDR2 sequences are DFQATT and SNEGSKA (reference sequence). The CDR3 has 17 residues. CDR3 DNA sequence: TGCAGTGCTAGTCTAGCGGGGGCCCCCAACATGATGGATGAGCAGTTCTTC. Encoded protein: CSASLAGAPNMMDEQFF.

As for this clonotype: This clone may be a read error of a much larger clone one base away. The DNA is left out, because the CDR3 cannot be placed on it with certainty; the CDR3 is given as TCRdb lists it. The chain uses TRBV20-1 and TRBJ2-1; TRBD2, the D gene given by the table, was not confirmed from the DNA. A total of 14 residues make up the CDR3, ends included. Germline lookup yields CDR1 DFQATT and CDR2 SNEGSKA (reference sequence). The CDR3 loop reads CSARVASGSNEQLF.

The gene calls are TRBV7-2 and TRBJ2-3; no firm D call. V was pared by 4 bases and J by 5 bases, with 7 bases between. Germline CDR1 is SGHTA and CDR2 is FQGNSA. CDR3 length: 12 amino acids. CDR3 sequence: CASSYWVDTQYF. CDR3 bases: TGTGCCAGCAGCTACTGGGTAGATACGCAGTATTTT.

Worth noting for this clonotype: Being one base from a much bigger clone, this may be a read error. The gene calls are TRBV5-1 and TRBJ1-3; perhaps TRBD1 as D (6 bases). Germline CDR1 SGHRS, CDR2 YFSETQ. The CDR3 runs 15 residues. Here the CDR3 reads CASSRDTQGGNTVYF. CDR3 DNA sequence: TGCGCCAGCAGCCGGGACACCCAAGGTGGAAACACCGTATATTTT.

At least ten counts were recorded for this clonotype. The chain has TRBV9 and TRBJ2-2; D is unclear. Germline CDR1 is SGDLS and CDR2 is YYNGEE. V was cut by 2 bases and J by 4 bases, with 6 bases left in between. The CDR3 has 13 amino acids. CDR3 loop: CASSVWGTGELFF. For the CDR3, the DNA is TGTGCCAGCAGCGTCTGGGGCACCGGGGAGCTGTTTTTT.

This clonotype has a handful of counts. V is TRBV28 and J is TRBJ2-3; 8 positions match TRBD1. V shed 3 bases, J shed 0 bases, and the junction held 5 bases outside the gene matches. Germline V lookup: CDR1 MDHEN, CDR2 SYDVKM. The length of the CDR3 is 16 residues. Here the CDR3 DNA reads TGTGCCAGCAGTTTCACAGGGGGAGCAAGCACAGATACGCAGTATTTT. Translated: CASSFTGGASTDTQYF.

The table lists this clonotype with a few counts. V is TRBV4-2 and J is TRBJ2-1, with 15 bases identical to TRBD2. CDR3 length: 16 amino acids. Germline lookup yields CDR1 LGHNA and CDR2 YNFKEQ. J lost 4 bases, V lost 5 bases, and 3 bases had no gene match. The CDR3 region is CASSSGTSGRYNEQFF. In DNA, the CDR3 is TGTGCCAGCAGCTCCGGGACTAGCGGGAGGTACAATGAGCAGTTCTTC.

This clonotype was observed at least ten times. The rearrangement joins TRBV20-1 to TRBJ2-1; a weak D match, TRBD2 (5 bases). CDR3 length: 12 residues. CDR1 is DFQATT and CDR2 is SNEGSKA in the germline V gene (reference sequence). Trimming removed 6 bases at V and 8 bases at J, with 14 bases between. In nucleotides, the CDR3 is TGCAGTGCCGCCGGAGGTGTATATGAGCAGTTCTTC. Translation: CSAAGGVYEQFF.

This clonotype was seen at least ten times. J is TRBJ2-7 and V is TRBV20-1; TRBD1 matches at 10 bases. Germline CDR1 is DFQATT and CDR2 is SNEGSKA (reference sequence). The CDR3 is made up of 15 amino acids. The J segment lost 3 bases and the V segment lost 7 bases, leaving 12 bases of the junction unmatched. CDR3 in DNA: TGCAGTGTTCCAGACGGGACAGGGGCTATCTACGAGCAGTACTTC. It translates to CSVPDGTGAIYEQYF.

This clonotype has ten or more counts. This chain connects TRBV12-3 or TRBV12-4 to TRBJ2-1; D is possibly TRBD2 (7 bases). This CDR3 is 15 amino acids long. Trimming shortened V by 7 bases and J by 7 bases, and 20 bases separated the two germline ends. The CDR3 spells CASTQGRGAWNEQFF. CDR3 nucleotide sequence: TGTGCCAGCACCCAGGGACGGGGGGCCTGGAATGAGCAGTTCTTC.

This clonotype showed up just a few times. This chain joins TRBV10-2 and TRBJ2-7; D uncertain. Trimming took off 6 bases at V and 4 bases at J, with 19 bases between the two ends. There are 15 residues in the CDR3. Germline lookup yields CDR1 WSHSY and CDR2 SAAADI. CDR3 DNA: TGCGCCAGCAGGGATCTGAGATCAAACACATACGAGCAGTACTTC. Translated: CASRDLRSNTYEQYF.

V and J are TRBV29-1 and TRBJ1-4; TRBD1 matches 7 bases. The germline V gene encodes CDR1 SQVTM and CDR2 ANQGSEA. CDR3 length equals 12 residues. Unmatched junction bases numbered 8, after V lost 1 base and J lost 15 bases. The CDR3 loop is CSVEGQGRTLFF. The CDR3 DNA reads TGCAGCGTTGAAGGACAGGGTCGTACTTTGTTTTTT.

This clonotype was seen ten or more times. The rearrangement uses TRBV5-1 and TRBJ2-1; the D is unclear. Germline loops: CDR1 SGHRS, CDR2 YFSETQ. V gave up 5 bases and J gave up 6 bases, with 9 bases separating them. This CDR3 region has 12 residues. The chain's CDR3 is CASRAPGNEQFF. The CDR3 nucleotides are TGCGCCAGCAGGGCCCCCGGCAATGAGCAGTTCTTC.

This clonotype came up a few times. The chain combines TRBV2 with TRBJ1-5; D may be TRBD1 (5 bases). Germline V lookup: CDR1 SNHLY, CDR2 FYNNEI. V was cut by 6 bases and J by 2 bases, with 11 bases left in between. The CDR3 is 14 amino acids. Here the CDR3 DNA reads TGTGCCAGCAGAACGGGAGGGGGCAATCAGCCCCAGCATTTT. Encoded protein: CASRTGGGNQPQHF.

This clonotype showed up many times. The chain is built from TRBV11-2 and TRBJ1-1; D is undetermined. CDR3 length equals 13 residues. Germline V gene lookup returns CDR1 SGHAT and CDR2 FQNNGV. V was trimmed by 4 bases and J by 3 bases, leaving 9 bases between them. The CDR3 here is CASSSIGDTEAFF. For the CDR3, the DNA is TGTGCCAGCAGCTCCATTGGCGACACTGAAGCTTTCTTT.

This clonotype was counted between two and nine times. This rearrangement joins TRBV7-8 to TRBJ2-7; D is perhaps TRBD2 (5 bases). This CDR3 has 12 amino acids. Germline values: CDR1 SGHVS, CDR2 FQNEAQ. V was cut by 3 bases and J by 5 bases, with 8 bases left in between. The CDR3 protein is CASSFGDNEQYF. The CDR3 DNA sequence: TGTGCCAGCAGCTTCGGGGATAACGAGCAGTACTTC. Full variable domain (remainder filled in from reference TRBV7-8 and TRBJ2-7): GAGVSQSPRYKVAKRGQDVALRCDPISGHVSLFWYQQALGQGPEFLTYFQNEAQLDKSGLPSDRFFAERPEGSVSTLKIQRTQQEDSAVYLCASSFGDNEQYFGPGTRLTVT.

The sample holds many counts of this clonotype. The chain is built from TRBV9 and TRBJ1-1; no definite D call. The CDR3 loop spans 13 amino acids. Deletions cut 4 bases from V and 0 bases from J, with 7 bases between. Germline V gene lookup returns CDR1 SGDLS and CDR2 YYNGEE. The CDR3 DNA reads TGTGCCAGCAGCATACAAGTGAACACTGAAGCTTTCTTT. Its translation: CASSIQVNTEAFF. Using reference TRBV9 and TRBJ1-1 for the parts outside the CDR3, the full variable domain is DSGVTQTPKHLITATGQRVTLRCSPRSGDLSVYWYQQSLDQGLQFLIQYYNGEERAKGNILERFSAQQFPDLHSELNLSSLELGDSALYFCASSIQVNTEAFFGQGTRLTVV.

In its sample, this clonotype was seen many times. The rearrangement joins TRBV6-5 to TRBJ2-1; D might be TRBD1 or TRBD2, each matching 5 bases. Germline V lookup: CDR1 MNHEY, CDR2 SVGAGI. This CDR3 region has 12 residues. The germline V and J ends were trimmed by 5 bases and 9 bases, with 11 bases remaining between them. The CDR3 DNA reads as TGTGCCAGCAGTACGGGACGGGGTGAGCAGTTCTTC. Amino acids: CASSTGRGEQFF.